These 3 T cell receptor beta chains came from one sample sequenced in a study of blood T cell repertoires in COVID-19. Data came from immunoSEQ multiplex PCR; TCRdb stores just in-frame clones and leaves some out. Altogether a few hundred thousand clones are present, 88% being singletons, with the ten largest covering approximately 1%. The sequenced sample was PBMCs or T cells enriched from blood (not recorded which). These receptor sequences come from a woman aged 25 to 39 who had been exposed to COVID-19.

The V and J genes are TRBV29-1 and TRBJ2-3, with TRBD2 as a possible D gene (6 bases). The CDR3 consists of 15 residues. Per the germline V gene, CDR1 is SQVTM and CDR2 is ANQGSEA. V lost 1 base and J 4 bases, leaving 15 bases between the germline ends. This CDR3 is CSVEVGGGRADTQYF. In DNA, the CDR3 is TGCAGCGTTGAAGTGGGGGGAGGTAGGGCAGATACGCAGTATTTT.

The CDR3 bases are TGTGCCAGCAGTTTCCTCAGGGGCAGAAGCTATGGCTACACCTTC. Amino acids: CASSFLRGRSYGYTF. The V call is TRBV28, the J call TRBJ1-2, with D maybe TRBD1 (6 bases). Trimming took off 3 bases at V and 4 bases at J, with 15 bases between the two ends. CDR3 length equals 15 residues. CDR1 MDHEN and CDR2 SYDVKM come from the germline V gene.

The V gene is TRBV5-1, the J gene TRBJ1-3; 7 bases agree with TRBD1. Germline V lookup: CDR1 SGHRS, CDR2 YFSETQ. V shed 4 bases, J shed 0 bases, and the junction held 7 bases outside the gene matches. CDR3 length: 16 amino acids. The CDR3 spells CASSQKTGPSGNTIYF. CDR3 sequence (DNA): TGCGCCAGCAGCCAGAAGACAGGGCCCTCTGGAAACACCATATATTTT. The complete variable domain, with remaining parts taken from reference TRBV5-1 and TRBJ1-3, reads KAGVTQTPRYLIKTRGQQVTLSCSPISGHRSVSWYQQTPGQGLQFLFEYFSETQRNKGNFPGRFSGRQFSNSRSEMNVSTLELGDSALYLCASSQKTGPSGNTIYFGEGSWLTVV.